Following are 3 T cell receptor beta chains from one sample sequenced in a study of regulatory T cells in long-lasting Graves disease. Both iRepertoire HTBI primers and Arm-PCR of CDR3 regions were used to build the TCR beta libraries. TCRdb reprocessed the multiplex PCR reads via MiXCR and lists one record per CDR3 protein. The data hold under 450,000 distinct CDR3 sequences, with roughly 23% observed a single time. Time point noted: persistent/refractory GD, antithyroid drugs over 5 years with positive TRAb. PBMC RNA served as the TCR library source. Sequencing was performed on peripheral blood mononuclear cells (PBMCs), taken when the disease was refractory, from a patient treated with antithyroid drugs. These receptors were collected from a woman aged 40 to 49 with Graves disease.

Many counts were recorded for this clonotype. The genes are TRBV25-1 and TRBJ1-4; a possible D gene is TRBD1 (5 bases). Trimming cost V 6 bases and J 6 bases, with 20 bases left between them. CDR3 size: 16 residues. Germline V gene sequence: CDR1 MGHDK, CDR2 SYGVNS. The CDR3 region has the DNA TGTGCCAGCAGCGGACGGGGGGGAACGCTCCATGAAAAACTGTTTTTT. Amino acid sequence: CASSGRGGTLHEKLFF.

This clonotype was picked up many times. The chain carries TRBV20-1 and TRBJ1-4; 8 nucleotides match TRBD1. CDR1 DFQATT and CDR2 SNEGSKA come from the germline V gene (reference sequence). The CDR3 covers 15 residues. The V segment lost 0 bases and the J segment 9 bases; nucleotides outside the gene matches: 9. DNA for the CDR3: TGCAGTGCTAGAGATCCCACAGGGGGTCTTAAAAAACTGTTTTTT. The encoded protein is CSARDPTGGLKKLFF.

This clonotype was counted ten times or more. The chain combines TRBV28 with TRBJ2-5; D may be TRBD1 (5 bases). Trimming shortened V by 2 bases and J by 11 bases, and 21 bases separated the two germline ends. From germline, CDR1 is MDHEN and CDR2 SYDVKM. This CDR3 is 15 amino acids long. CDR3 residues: CASSLAGWSERRQYF. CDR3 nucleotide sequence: TGTGCCAGCAGTTTAGCAGGGTGGTCCGAGAGACGTCAGTACTTC. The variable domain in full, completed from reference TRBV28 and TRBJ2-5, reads DVKVTQSSRYLVKRTGEKVFLECVQDMDHENMFWYRQDPGLGLRLIYFSYDVKMKEKGDIPEGYSVSREKKERFSLILESASTNQTSMYLCASSLAGWSERRQYFGPGTRLLVL.